This T cell receptor beta chain was recovered during a study of T cells after yellow fever vaccination. TCRdb analysed the 5' RACE reads with MiXCR anew, one entry per CDR3 protein. Here the sample spans roughly 500,000 distinct CDR3 sequences, 15% to 20% being singletons. This CDR3 has 16 residues. CDR1 MNHEY and CDR2 SVGEGT come from the germline V gene. Trimming took off 2 bases at V and 7 bases at J, with 18 bases between the two ends. Sample: PBMCs, taken 15 days after the yellow fever booster vaccination. This TCR was sampled from a young man who received the YFV17D yellow fever vaccine. The rearrangement uses TRBV6-2 or TRBV6-3 and TRBJ1-5; no reliable D call. CDR3 DNA sequence: TGTGCCAGCAGTTACCGCAGGAGTGGAAGAGAACAGCCCCAGCATTTT. It translates to CASSYRRSGREQPQHF.